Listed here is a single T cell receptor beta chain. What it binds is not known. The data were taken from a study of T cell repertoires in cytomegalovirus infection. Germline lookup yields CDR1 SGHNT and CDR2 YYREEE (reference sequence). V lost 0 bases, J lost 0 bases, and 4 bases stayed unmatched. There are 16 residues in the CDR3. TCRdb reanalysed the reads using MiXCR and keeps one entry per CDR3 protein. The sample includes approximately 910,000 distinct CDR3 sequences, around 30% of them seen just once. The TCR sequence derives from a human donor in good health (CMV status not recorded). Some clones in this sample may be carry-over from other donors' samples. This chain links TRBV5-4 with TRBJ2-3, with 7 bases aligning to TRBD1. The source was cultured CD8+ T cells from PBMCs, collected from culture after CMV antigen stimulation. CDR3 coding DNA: TGTGCCAGCAGCTTGGTGGGGACAGCTAGCACAGATACGCAGTATTTT. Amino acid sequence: CASSLVGTASTDTQYF.